This is a list of T cell receptor beta chains from one sample in a study of blood T cells in healthy people across ages. TCRdb reanalysed the 5' RACE reads using MiXCR and keeps one entry per CDR3 protein. In the table there are 1.5 million to 2 million distinct CDR3 sequences, 30% to 35% of which are singletons. Sequenced material: blood. Every receptor here comes from a young woman in good health. CDR3s leave out the opening cysteine and the closing phenylalanine or tryptophan. The size field is filled for only some rows; it gives once, few, many or a size class.

clone_size | v_call | cdr3_aa
- | TRBV4-1 | ASSDRYRGGFYEQY
- | TRBV7-2 | ASSPWLSLEQY
many | TRBV7-2 | ASSLMTVYNEQF
few | TRBV4-1 | ASSQDPAGNYGYT
- | TRBV27 | ASPGQAYSAKNIQY
- | TRBV7-9 | ASSLARVGNTEAF
- | TRBV20-1 | SASDCRGVAETQY
once | TRBV28 | ASSLKGRGTDTQY
- | TRBV28 | ASSFSRQGVGYT
few | TRBV27 | ASSLKGDNSPLH
- | TRBV7-2 | ASSLFPGVLYEQY
- | TRBV2 | ASRAGLKEGQNIQY
- | TRBV25-1 | ASTRRGASTGELF
- | TRBV27 | AAGTGGTKNIQY
few | TRBV3-1 | ASSQPRDRVSWGYNEQF
- | TRBV6-1 | ASRSGTTYGYT
- | TRBV20-1 | SARDPSGRNYNEQF
- | TRBV27 | ASSFGQPNQPQH
few | TRBV20-1 | SAHRRGLGNLEQY
- | TRBV15 | ATSTSSGTRIDSSYEQY
- | TRBV9 | ASPRTGLEQY
- | TRBV2 | ASSEREQGVKKLF
- | TRBV7-2 | ASSLGSHSSSYNEQF
- | TRBV7-9 | ASSLIGQEASRGYT
- | TRBV3-1 | ASSHTSFNQAQH
- | TRBV6-5 | ASRRGGDHEQY
many | TRBV6-2/TRBV6-3 | ASSHNYEQY
few | TRBV28 | ASSEVAVSYNEQF
few | TRBV4-1 | ASSQDTAVGGGYT
- | TRBV7-6 | ASSPWGWGASSYEQY
many | TRBV20-1 | SARGGLAAQETQY
many | TRBV20-1 | SARENNEQF
few | TRBV11-2 | ASSLNGVYNEQF
few | TRBV5-6 | ASTGTPEGETQY
few | TRBV25-1 | ASSESVSAGVTDTQY
- | TRBV25-1 | ASSEGGQGGNYGYT
few | TRBV6-1 | ASRRGQENIQY
- | TRBV27 | ASSDRQGAETQY
- | TRBV6-1 | ASSGSGTGTFRPYGYT
few | TRBV9 | ASSHSSGGPSYEQY
few | TRBV12-3/TRBV12-4 | ASHTRTGPNYNEQF
- | TRBV14 | ASSRGLAGGPPTDTQY
- | TRBV4-1 | ASSQDSRRNTEAF
many | TRBV7-2 | ASSLSSPYEQY
few | TRBV6-1 | ASRSRRVGGPLSNYGYT
once | TRBV30 | AWDSPELYNEQF
- | TRBV27 | ASSFSPLTDTQY
few | TRBV4-1 | ASSQEGNSYNEQF
few | TRBV9 | ASSMGLAGGSETQY
- | TRBV20-1 | SARLQAYEQY
- | TRBV5-1 | ASSLAEGGISYNEQF
- | TRBV20-1 | SARISYGTGDHEQY
- | TRBV7-8 | ASSLVRGNSPLH
- | TRBV7-9 | ASSPIGYGSYNEQF
- | TRBV11-3 | ASSLSLGSKGLAGGADTQY
- | TRBV27 | ASSLRGGEQPQH
few | TRBV6-1 | ASSSLGEQETQY
few | TRBV7-2 | ASSPYQRGGLGETQY
- | TRBV20-1 | SARVRSGGTREQF